The source of this TCR beta chain is a study of blood T cell repertoires in COVID-19. From germline, CDR1 is SGDLS and CDR2 YYNGEE. The CDR3 sequence is 14 residues long. V dropped 0 bases and J dropped 2 bases, with 8 bases sitting between them. The repertoire was sequenced with immunoSEQ multiplex PCR; TCRdb's copy has only in-frame clones and lacks some. The sample carries over 150,000 clones, around 87% recorded once. This sequence joins TRBV9 and TRBJ1-1; D unresolved. The receptor was derived from a man in his forties with active or convalescent COVID-19. The sample was peripheral blood. The CDR3, as DNA: TGTGCCAGCAGCGTAGGACGGGATAACACTGAAGCTTTCTTT. It yields the protein CASSVGRDNTEAFF.